One sample yielded the 27 T cell receptor beta chains listed below, sequenced in a study of Ad26.COV2.S vaccination and SARS-CoV-2 variants (dated by TCRdb to the early 2020s). Library prep was done by the immunoSEQ multiplex PCR assay. What TCRdb holds here is the immuneACCESS table cut down to in-frame rearrangements. Part of the clones is not present; checked against another copy, under half of the missing clones reflect an unresolved V gene, and the others are unexplained. In all, the sample holds roughly 300,000 clones, and about 89% of those were seen once. Jointly, the top ten make up about 4.6% of the sample. The treatment or condition tag for this specimen amounts to: about 20 received Ad26.COV2.S at low or high dose, single or two shots; about 5 received placebo; per-sample allocation not given. For vaccine and placebo recipients, repertoires were sequenced using samples collected on day 63 after the first injection.

Sequenced here: peripheral blood, sampled in a trial of Ad26.COV2.S vaccine versus placebo. All receptors derive from a person aged 18-60 years who received the Ad26.COV2.S COVID-19 vaccine or a placebo.

The chain carries TRBV7-9 and TRBJ2-3; TRBD1 agrees at 11 bases. With 5 bases clipped from V and 1 base from J, the junction kept 11 bases outside the gene matches. This CDR3 has 18 residues. Germline assignment: CDR1 SEHNR and CDR2 FQNEAQ (reference sequence). CDR3 bases: TGTGCCAGCAGCACCGGACAGGGGGCAACTTTCGGCACAGATACGCAGTATTTT. Its protein product is CASSTGQGATFGTDTQYF.

The genes are TRBV14 and TRBJ2-7; a weak D match, TRBD1 (5 bases). This CDR3 has 13 amino acids. Germline V CDR1 and CDR2: SGHDN, FVKESK. V shed 1 base and J shed 5 bases, with 9 bases lying between them. Here the CDR3 reads CASSQAGIDEQYF. In DNA form, the CDR3 reads TGTGCCAGCAGCCAAGCAGGGATAGACGAGCAGTACTTC.

The chain joins TRBV29-1 to TRBJ1-2; possible D gene TRBD1, 6 bases. V was trimmed by 7 bases and J by 8 bases, leaving 17 bases between them. The germline gives CDR1 SQVTM, CDR2 ANQGSEA. The CDR3 is 12 amino acids. The CDR3, as DNA: TGCAGCGCCAGCCGGGACATCGGGGGCTACACCTTC. It is translated as CSASRDIGGYTF.

This clone was counted a few times. At the DNA level, this CDR3 is encoded by other sequences in the same sample as well. The chain uses TRBV6-1 and TRBJ2-7; TRBD1 matches 10 bases. Germline-derived CDR1 and CDR2 are MNHNS and SASEGT. This CDR3 comprises 16 residues. The V and J ends lost 1 base and 3 bases, in that order; junction bases with no gene match: 6. The DNA for the CDR3 is TGTGCCAGCAGTGAAGAAGGGACAGGGGATGTCTACGAGCAGTACTTC. Its protein product is CASSEEGTGDVYEQYF.

This clone appeared many times. The V gene is TRBV5-4, the J gene TRBJ1-2; TRBD1 might be the D (6 bases). CDR1 SGHNT and CDR2 YYREEE come from the germline V gene (reference sequence). V was trimmed by 3 bases and J by 4 bases, leaving 19 bases between them. The CDR3 runs to 16 residues. This chain's CDR3 is CASSWARQGSLYGYTF. Written as DNA, the CDR3 is TGTGCCAGCAGCTGGGCCCGCCAGGGGAGTCTCTATGGCTACACCTTC.

V gene TRBV28 combines with J gene TRBJ2-3; a weak D match, TRBD1 (6 bases). Germline V gene sequence: CDR1 MDHEN, CDR2 SYDVKM. V was shortened by 3 bases and J by 0 bases, with 16 bases between the two germline ends. The CDR3 sequence is 17 residues long. CDR3 sequence: CASSLGWERGSTDTQYF. CDR3 nucleotides: TGTGCCAGCAGTTTGGGGTGGGAAAGGGGGAGCACAGATACGCAGTATTTT.

The chain carries TRBV10-3 and TRBJ2-2, with 8 bases lining up with TRBD2. This CDR3 has 15 amino acids. Germline CDR1 and CDR2: ENHRY and SYGVKD. V was pared by 2 bases and J by 5 bases, with 4 bases of the junction left unmatched. The CDR3 spells CAISEAGGRTGELFF. The CDR3 nucleotides are TGTGCCATCAGTGAGGCGGGGGGCCGAACCGGGGAGCTGTTTTTT.

The V and J genes are TRBV28 and TRBJ2-7, with 11 nucleotides matching TRBD1. The germline V gene has CDR1 MDHEN and CDR2 SYDVKM. The CDR3 extends over 15 amino acids. Trimming at V came to 2 bases and at J to 9 bases, leaving 9 bases not matched to a gene. CDR3 coding DNA: TGTGCCAGCAGTTTACTCGGACAGGGGGCGGCAGCGCAGTACTTC. Translation: CASSLLGQGAAAQYF.

The V and J genes are TRBV6-5 and TRBJ2-7; tentative D call: TRBD1 (5 bases). Germline lookup yields CDR1 MNHEY and CDR2 SVGAGI. This CDR3 is built from 12 residues. Trimming removed 6 bases at V and 5 bases at J, with 11 bases between. The chain's CDR3 is CASRVQDNEQYF. CDR3 coding DNA: TGTGCCAGCAGGGTTCAGGACAACGAGCAGTACTTC.

V usage is TRBV6-5 and J usage is TRBJ2-1; TRBD2 matches at 8 bases. Unmatched junction bases numbered 3, after V lost 0 bases and J lost 2 bases. Germline loops: CDR1 MNHEY, CDR2 SVGAGI. There are 16 residues in the CDR3. The CDR3 protein is CASSYSSGSAYNEQFF. CDR3 sequence (DNA): TGTGCCAGCAGTTACTCGAGCGGGAGCGCCTACAATGAGCAGTTCTTC.

The chain employs TRBV5-4 and TRBJ2-7, with 8 bases fitting TRBD2. J gave up 2 bases and V 0 bases, and 4 bases lay outside the gene matches. CDR1 and CDR2 (germline): SGHNT, YYREEE (reference sequence). The CDR3 is made up of 15 amino acids. CDR3 sequence reads: CASSLDAGGTYEQYF. The CDR3 DNA sequence: TGTGCCAGCAGCTTGGATGCGGGGGGTACCTACGAGCAGTACTTC.

The rearrangement links TRBV6-5 to TRBJ1-1; D remains ambiguous. The CDR3 contains 16 residues. Germline V gene data show CDR1 as MNHEY and CDR2 as SVGAGI. The V end was cut by 0 bases, the J end by 3 bases, with 14 bases between. The CDR3 protein is CASSYSAGRWDTEAFF. The CDR3 region has the DNA TGTGCCAGCAGTTACTCGGCCGGGCGATGGGACACTGAAGCTTTCTTT.

This chain links TRBV5-1 with TRBJ1-1; D gene ambiguous. Trimming pared 6 bases from V and 4 bases from J, leaving 16 bases between. Per the germline V gene, CDR1 is SGHRS and CDR2 is YFSETQ. The CDR3 is 14 residues long. The CDR3 nucleotides read TGCGCCAGCATCTCGGACGATTGGGGCACTGAAGCTTTCTTT. It is translated as CASISDDWGTEAFF.

This sequence joins TRBV9 and TRBJ1-3, with D possibly TRBD1 on 5 matching bases. Trimming shortened V by 0 bases and J by 0 bases, and 10 bases separated the two germline ends. Germline V gene sequence: CDR1 SGDLS, CDR2 YYNGEE. The CDR3 totals 16 residues. CDR3 loop: CASSVEPGDSGNTIYF. The CDR3 nucleotides are TGTGCCAGCAGCGTAGAACCGGGGGACTCTGGAAACACCATATATTTT. Drawing the rest from reference TRBV9 and TRBJ1-3, the complete variable domain is DSGVTQTPKHLITATGQRVTLRCSPRSGDLSVYWYQQSLDQGLQFLIQYYNGEERAKGNILERFSAQQFPDLHSELNLSSLELGDSALYFCASSVEPGDSGNTIYFGEGSWLTVV.

The chain has TRBV28 and TRBJ1-1, with a possible D match to TRBD1 (6 bases). This CDR3 contains 11 residues. The germline gives CDR1 MDHEN, CDR2 SYDVKM. V was shortened by 5 bases and J by 11 bases, with 12 bases between the two germline ends. CDR3 bases: TGTGCCAGCAGTAAGAGACAGGTCGCTTTCTTT. Translation: CASSKRQVAFF.

This chain connects TRBV6-1 to TRBJ1-2; D is undetermined. The CDR3 totals 14 residues. Germline CDR1 MNHNS, CDR2 SASEGT. V lost 3 bases to trimming and J lost 5 bases, with 13 bases between them. Here the CDR3 DNA reads TGTGCCAGCAGTGATTCCCGTCCCCCTTATGGCTACACCTTC. Residues: CASSDSRPPYGYTF.

In nucleotides, the CDR3 is TGCGCCAGCAGCCACGACAGGGAGACCTATGGCTACACCTTC. Its protein product is CASSHDRETYGYTF. This chain joins TRBV5-1 and TRBJ1-2, with TRBD1 matching over 7 bases. Germline trimming cut 4 bases from V and 4 bases from J; bases unmatched to any gene: 7. There are 14 residues in the CDR3. Germline lookup yields CDR1 SGHRS and CDR2 YFSETQ.

V is TRBV7-8 and J is TRBJ2-5, with 8 nucleotides matching TRBD2. CDR1 is SGHVS and CDR2 is FQNEAQ in the germline V gene. J lost 2 bases, V lost 0 bases, and 14 bases had no gene match. This CDR3 has 19 residues. The DNA for the CDR3 is TGTGCCAGCAGCTTAGCCTTTAGGTCCGAAGCTAGCGGGCAAGAGACCCAGTACTTC. Amino acids: CASSLAFRSEASGQETQYF.

This chain links TRBV25-1 with TRBJ1-2; no reliable D call. CDR1 is MGHDK, CDR2 SYGVNS, per germline. The CDR3 runs to 12 residues. The V end was cut by 6 bases, the J end by 3 bases, with 8 bases between. CDR3 bases: TGTGCCAGCAGCCCGGATGACTATGGCTACACCTTC. Protein product: CASSPDDYGYTF.

The V and J genes are TRBV9 and TRBJ2-1, with D perhaps given as TRBD1 or TRBD2 (5 bases each). V was pared by 1 base and J by 4 bases, with 12 bases between. The length of the CDR3 is 15 residues. The germline V gene encodes CDR1 SGDLS and CDR2 YYNGEE. The CDR3, as DNA: TGTGCCAGCAGCGTACAGGGTAGCGAGTACAATGAGCAGTTCTTC. It translates to CASSVQGSEYNEQFF.

CDR3 bases: TGTGCCAGCACCTGGACAGCGGCGGGCGAGCAGTACTTC. Translating gives CASTWTAAGEQYF. The rearrangement uses TRBV2 and TRBJ2-7; D perhaps matches TRBD1 (6 bases). V lost 7 bases, J lost 6 bases, and 16 bases lay in between. Germline assignment: CDR1 SNHLY and CDR2 FYNNEI. This CDR3 region has 13 residues.

CDR3 residues: CASSSRTSGSSEQFF. Written as DNA, the CDR3 is TGCGCCAGCAGCTCAAGGACTAGCGGGAGTTCTGAGCAGTTCTTC. The chain recombines TRBV5-1 with TRBJ2-1; TRBD2 aligns across 13 bases. Losses at the gene ends were 3 bases for V and 9 bases for J; bases not matched to a gene: 6. The CDR3 loop spans 15 amino acids. Germline V gives CDR1 SGHRS, CDR2 YFSETQ.

This chain joins TRBV9 and TRBJ2-5, with TRBD1 as a possible D gene (6 bases). Looked up from germline, CDR1 is SGDLS and CDR2 is YYNGEE. Trimming removed 3 bases at V and 0 bases at J, with 9 bases between. The CDR3 contains 14 residues. DNA of the CDR3: TGTGCCAGCAGCGAAGGACAGAACCAAGAGACCCAGTACTTC. Residues: CASSEGQNQETQYF.

A note on this clone: The junction departs from the called germline gene at one end, perhaps through a read error. Other DNA sequences within the sample encode an identical CDR3. The chain employs TRBV19 and TRBJ2-7; TRBD1 agrees at 8 bases. Germline V gene lookup returns CDR1 LNHDA and CDR2 SQIVND (reference sequence). The CDR3 sequence is 15 residues long. The CDR3 DNA follows: TGTGCCAGCAGTAGGGCGACAGGGGAATCCTACGAGCAGTACTTC. It translates to CASSRATGESYEQYF. Combining the CDR3 with reference TRBV19 and TRBJ2-7 gives the whole variable domain DGGITQSPKYLFRKEGQNVTLSCEQNLNHDAMYWYRQDPGQGLRLIYYSQIVNDFQKGDIAEGYSVSREKKESFPLTVTSAQKNPTAFYLCASSRATGESYEQYFGPGTRLTVT.

The V gene is TRBV19, the J gene TRBJ2-5; TRBD1 matches 8 bases. With V trimmed by 6 bases and J by 3 bases, 6 bases remained unmatched. CDR3 length: 14 amino acids. CDR1 LNHDA and CDR2 SQIVND come from the germline V gene (reference sequence). The DNA for the CDR3 is TGTGCCAGTAGGGACAGGGTGAGGGAAGAGACCCAGTACTTC. Amino acid sequence: CASRDRVREETQYF. The variable domain in full, completed from reference TRBV19 and TRBJ2-5, reads DGGITQSPKYLFRKEGQNVTLSCEQNLNHDAMYWYRQDPGQGLRLIYYSQIVNDFQKGDIAEGYSVSREKKESFPLTVTSAQKNPTAFYLCASRDRVREETQYFGPGTRLLVL.

V and J are TRBV7-6 and TRBJ2-3; no reliable D call. V dropped 1 base and J dropped 6 bases, with 14 bases sitting between them. In germline, CDR1 is SGHVS, CDR2 FNYEAQ. CDR3 length equals 15 residues. The CDR3 sequence: CASSLVFRTRDTQYF. CDR3 sequence (DNA): TGTGCCAGCAGCTTAGTTTTCCGAACGAGGGATACGCAGTATTTT.

The rearrangement uses TRBV13 and TRBJ2-1; D is undetermined. Trimming left V 0 bases short and J 0 bases short, with 6 bases between. This CDR3 has 15 amino acids. Germline V gene sequence: CDR1 PRHDT, CDR2 FYEKMQ (reference sequence). CDR3 sequence reads: CASSLGASSYNEQFF. CDR3 DNA sequence: TGTGCCAGCAGCTTAGGGGCTAGCTCCTACAATGAGCAGTTCTTC. Full variable domain (missing parts from reference TRBV13 and TRBJ2-1): AAGVIQSPRHLIKEKRETATLKCYPIPRHDTVYWYQQGPGQDPQFLISFYEKMQSDKGSIPDRFSAQQFSDYHSELNMSSLELGDSALYFCASSLGASSYNEQFFGPGTRLTVL.